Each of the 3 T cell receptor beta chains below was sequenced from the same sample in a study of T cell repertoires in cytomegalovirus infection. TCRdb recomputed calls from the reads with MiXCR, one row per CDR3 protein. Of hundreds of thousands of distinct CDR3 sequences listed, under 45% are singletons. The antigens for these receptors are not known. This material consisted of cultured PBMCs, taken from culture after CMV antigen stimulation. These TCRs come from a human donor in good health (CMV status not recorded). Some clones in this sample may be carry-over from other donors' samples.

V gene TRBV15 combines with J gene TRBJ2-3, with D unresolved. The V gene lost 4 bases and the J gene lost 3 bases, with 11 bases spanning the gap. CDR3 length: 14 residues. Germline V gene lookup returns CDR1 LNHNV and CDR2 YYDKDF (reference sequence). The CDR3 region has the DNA TGTGCCACCAGCAATACTCCTGGGACAGATACGCAGTATTTT. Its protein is CATSNTPGTDTQYF.

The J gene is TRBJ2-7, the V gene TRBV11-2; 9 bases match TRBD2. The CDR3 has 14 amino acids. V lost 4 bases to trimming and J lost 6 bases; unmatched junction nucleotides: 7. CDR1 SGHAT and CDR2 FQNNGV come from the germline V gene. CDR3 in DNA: TGTGCCAGCAGCTCATCGGGACTAGCCCTCGAGCAGTACTTC. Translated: CASSSSGLALEQYF.

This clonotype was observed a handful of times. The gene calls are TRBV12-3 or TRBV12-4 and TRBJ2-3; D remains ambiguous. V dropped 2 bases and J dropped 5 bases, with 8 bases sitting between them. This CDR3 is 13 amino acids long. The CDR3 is CASSLKVGDTQYF. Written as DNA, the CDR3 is TGTGCCAGCAGTTTAAAGGTGGGAGATACGCAGTATTTT.